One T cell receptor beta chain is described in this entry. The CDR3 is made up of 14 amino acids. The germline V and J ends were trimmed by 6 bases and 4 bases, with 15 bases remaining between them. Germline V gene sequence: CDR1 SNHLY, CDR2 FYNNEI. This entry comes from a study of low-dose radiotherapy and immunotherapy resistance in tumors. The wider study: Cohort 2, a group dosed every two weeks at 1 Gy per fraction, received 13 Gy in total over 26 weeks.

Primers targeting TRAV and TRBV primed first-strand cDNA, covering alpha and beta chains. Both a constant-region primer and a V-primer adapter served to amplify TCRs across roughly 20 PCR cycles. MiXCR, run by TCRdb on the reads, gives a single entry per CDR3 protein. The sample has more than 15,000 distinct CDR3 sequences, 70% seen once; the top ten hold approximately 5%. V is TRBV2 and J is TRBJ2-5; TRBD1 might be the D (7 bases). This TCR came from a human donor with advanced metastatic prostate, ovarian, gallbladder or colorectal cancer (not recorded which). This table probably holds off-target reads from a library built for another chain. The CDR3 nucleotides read TGTGCCAGCAGGATCCAGGGGGGCGTAGAGACCCAGTACTTC. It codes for CASRIQGGVETQYF. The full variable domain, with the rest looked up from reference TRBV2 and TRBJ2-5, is EPEVTQTPSHQVTQMGQEVILRCVPISNHLYFYWYRQILGQKVEFLVSFYNNEISEKSEIFDDQFSVERPDGSNFTLKIRSTKLEDSAMYFCASRIQGGVETQYFGPGTRLLVL.